Shown below are 4 T cell receptor beta chains from a single sample sequenced in a study of post-analysis software for immune sequencing data. General observations from the study: Patients used roughly five TRBV segments, including TRBV5-6, TRBV5-1 and TRBV20-1, more often than controls.

These receptors' targets are unknown. TCR beta libraries were prepared from cDNA with unique molecular identifiers. One entry per CDR3 protein, called by TCRdb with MiXCR from the PCR reads. This table has over 300,000 distinct CDR3 sequences, approximately 33% appearing once. Sequencing was done on a sample of blood. Source of these receptors: a girl aged 10-17 years with multiple sclerosis.

V is TRBV5-6 and J is TRBJ2-5; possibly TRBD1 for D (5 bases). Germline lookup yields CDR1 SGHDT and CDR2 YYEEEE. The CDR3 consists of 13 residues. V lost 0 bases, J lost 10 bases, and 13 bases lay in between. The CDR3: CASSLEAGNIQYF. The CDR3 region has the DNA TGTGCCAGCAGCTTGGAGGCAGGGAATATCCAGTACTTC.

This clonotype was seen a few times. The rearrangement links TRBV28 to TRBJ1-2, with D tentatively TRBD1 (5 bases). Looked up from germline, CDR1 is MDHEN and CDR2 is SYDVKM. The CDR3 is 17 amino acids. Trimming shortened V by 10 bases and J by 4 bases, and 28 bases separated the two germline ends. The DNA for the CDR3 is TGTGCCATCAGACCTTCACCGGGACGTGCGGCCGGCTATGGCTACACCTTC. It yields the protein CAIRPSPGRAAGYGYTF.

This rearrangement joins TRBV4-2 to TRBJ2-1; D possibly corresponds to TRBD2 (7 bases). Germline values: CDR1 LGHNA, CDR2 YNFKEQ. Trimming took 0 bases from V and 2 from J, leaving 11 bases between them. The CDR3 contains 16 residues. The CDR3 sequence: CASSQDGGAAYNEQFF. The CDR3 DNA sequence: TGTGCCAGCAGCCAAGATGGGGGGGCCGCCTACAATGAGCAGTTCTTC.

This clonotype is a singleton in its sample. The J gene is TRBJ1-2, the V gene TRBV4-2; D gene uncertain. The CDR3 covers 15 residues. The V end lost 0 bases, the J end lost 2 bases, and 10 bases lay between the germline ends. Germline loops: CDR1 LGHNA, CDR2 YNFKEQ. The CDR3 here is CASSQEVRENYGYTF. CDR3 nucleotides: TGTGCCAGCAGCCAAGAGGTCAGAGAGAACTATGGCTACACCTTC.